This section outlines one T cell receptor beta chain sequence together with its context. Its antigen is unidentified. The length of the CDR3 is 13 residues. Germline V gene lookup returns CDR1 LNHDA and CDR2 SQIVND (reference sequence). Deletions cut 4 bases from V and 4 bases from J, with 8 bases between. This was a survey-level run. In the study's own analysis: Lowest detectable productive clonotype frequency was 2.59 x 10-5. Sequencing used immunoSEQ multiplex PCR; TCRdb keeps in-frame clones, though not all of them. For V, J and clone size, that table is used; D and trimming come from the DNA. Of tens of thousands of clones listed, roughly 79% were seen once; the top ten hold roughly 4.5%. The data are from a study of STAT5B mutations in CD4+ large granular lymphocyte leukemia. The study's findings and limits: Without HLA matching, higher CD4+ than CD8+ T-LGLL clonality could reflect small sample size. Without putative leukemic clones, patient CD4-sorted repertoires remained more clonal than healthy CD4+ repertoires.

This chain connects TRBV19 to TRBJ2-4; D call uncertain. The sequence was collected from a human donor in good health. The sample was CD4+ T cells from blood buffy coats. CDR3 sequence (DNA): TGTGCCAGTAGTACGGCAGCAAAAAACATTCAGTACTTC. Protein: CASSTAAKNIQYF.